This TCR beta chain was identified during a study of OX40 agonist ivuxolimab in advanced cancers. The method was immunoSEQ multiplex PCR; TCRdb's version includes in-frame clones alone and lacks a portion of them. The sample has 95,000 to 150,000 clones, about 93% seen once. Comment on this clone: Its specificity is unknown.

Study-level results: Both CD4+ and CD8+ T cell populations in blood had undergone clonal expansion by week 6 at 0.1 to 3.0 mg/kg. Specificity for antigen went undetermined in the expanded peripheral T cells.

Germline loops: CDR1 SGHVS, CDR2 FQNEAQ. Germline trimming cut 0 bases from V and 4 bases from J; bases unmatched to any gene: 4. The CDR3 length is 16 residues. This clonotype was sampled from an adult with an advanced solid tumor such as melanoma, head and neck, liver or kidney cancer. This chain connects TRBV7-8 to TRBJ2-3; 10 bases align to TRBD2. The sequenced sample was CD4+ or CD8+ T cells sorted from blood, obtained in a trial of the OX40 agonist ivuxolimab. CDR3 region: CASSLAVAGGADTQYF. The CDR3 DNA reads TGTGCCAGCAGCTTAGCGGTAGCGGGGGGCGCAGATACGCAGTATTTT.